The 21 T cell receptor beta chains given below trace back to one sample, sequenced in a study of blood T cell repertoires in COVID-19. Sequencing used immunoSEQ multiplex PCR; TCRdb keeps in-frame clones, though not all of them. The table includes 35,000 to 50,000 clones, just under 70% detected once. Specimen: peripheral blood. The receptor set was obtained from a man aged 80 or over with acute or convalescent COVID-19.

V is TRBV14 and J is TRBJ2-3, with 7 bases aligning to TRBD2. The CDR3 has 15 residues. V shed 4 bases and J 6 bases; nucleotides not matched to a gene: 10. Germline V gives CDR1 SGHDN, CDR2 FVKESK. CDR3 region: CASSPAGRGVDTQYF. DNA of the CDR3: TGTGCCAGCAGCCCAGCGGGGAGGGGCGTGGATACGCAGTATTTT.

There are a few counts of this clone. This chain links TRBV3-1 (or the pseudogene TRBV3-2) with TRBJ2-7; maybe TRBD2 (6 bases). CDR3 length equals 15 residues. Trimming left V 1 base short and J 2 bases short, with 12 bases between. The germline CDR1 and CDR2 sequences are LGHDT and YNNKEL (reference sequence). As DNA, the CDR3 is TGTGCCAGCAGCCAAGGGCTGTCGGGGGCCTACGAGCAGTACTTC. It translates to CASSQGLSGAYEQYF.

V and J are TRBV19 and TRBJ2-2, with 7 bases aligning to TRBD2. The CDR3 length is 15 residues. The germline V gene has CDR1 LNHDA and CDR2 SQIVND (reference sequence). The ends lost 4 bases at V and 2 bases at J; junction bases unmatched: 4. DNA for the CDR3: TGTGCCAGTAGTAGCGGGAGCCTCAACACCGGGGAGCTGTTTTTT. Residues: CASSSGSLNTGELFF. The variable domain in full, with the rest retrieved from reference TRBV19 and TRBJ2-2, is DGGITQSPKYLFRKEGQNVTLSCEQNLNHDAMYWYRQDPGQGLRLIYYSQIVNDFQKGDIAEGYSVSREKKESFPLTVTSAQKNPTAFYLCASSSGSLNTGELFFGEGSRLTVL.

This chain joins TRBV9 and TRBJ2-1, with D unresolved. The CDR3 length is 13 residues. The germline gives CDR1 SGDLS, CDR2 YYNGEE. V lost 4 bases, J lost 3 bases, and 8 bases lay in between. CDR3 amino acids: CASSSDIYNEQFF. CDR3 coding DNA: TGTGCCAGCAGCTCCGACATCTACAATGAGCAGTTCTTC. Filled out from reference TRBV9 and TRBJ2-1, the complete variable domain reads DSGVTQTPKHLITATGQRVTLRCSPRSGDLSVYWYQQSLDQGLQFLIQYYNGEERAKGNILERFSAQQFPDLHSELNLSSLELGDSALYFCASSSDIYNEQFFGPGTRLTVL.

CDR3 sequence reads: CASSHRDTSFEKLFF. In nucleotides, the CDR3 is TGTGCCAGCAGCCACCGGGACACTTCTTTTGAAAAACTGTTTTTT. V usage is TRBV7-9 and J usage is TRBJ1-4; D is possibly TRBD1 (6 bases). V gave up 5 bases and J gave up 7 bases, with 17 bases separating them. This CDR3 is built from 15 residues. Germline-derived CDR1 and CDR2 are SEHNR and FQNEAQ (reference sequence). Looking up the rest from reference TRBV7-9 and TRBJ1-4 gives the full variable domain: DTGVSQNPRHKITKRGQNVTFRCDPISEHNRLYWYRQTLGQGPEFLTYFQNEAQLEKSRLLSDRFSAERPKGSFSTLEIQRTEQGDSAMYLCASSHRDTSFEKLFFGSGTQLSVL.

This rearrangement joins TRBV9 to TRBJ1-1; weak D call: TRBD1 (5 bases). Trimming cost V 0 bases and J 8 bases, with 14 bases left between them. CDR1 is SGDLS and CDR2 is YYNGEE in the germline V gene. The CDR3 is 14 residues long. CDR3: CASSVARTQVEAFF. The CDR3 region has the DNA TGTGCCAGCAGCGTAGCCAGGACACAGGTCGAAGCTTTCTTT.

This chain uses TRBV6-2 or TRBV6-3 with TRBJ1-5, with D possibly TRBD1 on 5 matching bases. V was trimmed by 2 bases and J by 0 bases, leaving 14 bases between them. The CDR3 runs 17 residues. The V gene's germline CDR1 is MNHEY and CDR2 SVGEGT. The CDR3 DNA reads TGTGCCAGCAGTTACCCGGGACTATTATATAGCAATCAGCCCCAGCATTTT. Its translation is CASSYPGLLYSNQPQHF.

The chain carries TRBV6-5 and TRBJ1-1; the match to TRBD1 covers 7 bases. The CDR3 totals 14 residues. Germline V gene data show CDR1 as MNHEY and CDR2 as SVGAGI. The CDR3 protein is CANTRDRVVTEAFF. CDR3 in DNA: TGTGCAAACACCCGGGACAGAGTTGTCACTGAAGCTTTCTTT.

The J gene is TRBJ2-1, the V gene TRBV27, with D possibly being TRBD2 (5 bases). The CDR3 is 14 amino acids. The ends were cut back, 3 bases at V and 5 bases at J, with 11 bases in the middle. Looked up from germline, CDR1 is MNHEY and CDR2 is SMNVEV (reference sequence). CDR3 coding DNA: TGTGCCAGCAGTTTCGGGGTTAGGGACAATGAGCAGTTCTTC. Encoded protein: CASSFGVRDNEQFF.

The V call is TRBV19, the J call TRBJ2-7, with D possibly TRBD1 on 6 matching bases. The CDR3 is 15 amino acids. Per germline, CDR1 LNHDA and CDR2 SQIVND (reference sequence). The V end lost 1 base, the J end lost 6 bases, and 16 bases lay between the germline ends. This chain's CDR3 is CASSIGDTGTSEQYF. The CDR3 nucleotides are TGTGCCAGTAGTATAGGGGACACAGGCACCTCCGAGCAGTACTTC.

This chain joins TRBV11-2 and TRBJ1-1; 7 nucleotides line up with TRBD1. V was pared by 3 bases and J by 4 bases, with 2 bases of the junction left unmatched. Per the germline V gene, CDR1 is SGHAT and CDR2 is FQNNGV. The CDR3 is 13 amino acids. As DNA, the CDR3 is TGTGCCAGCAGCTTGCCAGGGGGCACTGAAGCTTTCTTT. Translated, it gives CASSLPGGTEAFF.

This sequence joins TRBV7-9 and TRBJ1-2, with 10 positions matching TRBD1. The CDR3 extends over 12 amino acids. V lost 4 bases and J lost 10; bases outside the gene matches: 3. Germline CDR1 SEHNR, CDR2 FQNEAQ (reference sequence). DNA of the CDR3: TGTGCCAGCAGCTCGGACAGGGGGGACTACACCTTC. Translating it yields CASSSDRGDYTF. Full variable domain (remainder filled in from reference TRBV7-9 and TRBJ1-2): DTGVSQNPRHKITKRGQNVTFRCDPISEHNRLYWYRQTLGQGPEFLTYFQNEAQLEKSRLLSDRFSAERPKGSFSTLEIQRTEQGDSAMYLCASSSDRGDYTFGSGTRLTVV.

This chain links TRBV4-3 with TRBJ2-1, with TRBD1 matching over 8 bases. After removal of 4 bases from V and 7 bases from J, the junction contained 12 bases not matched to a gene. The CDR3 covers 16 residues. Germline CDR1 reads LGHNA; CDR2 reads YSLEER. The CDR3 DNA reads as TGCGCCAGCAGCCGAACCGCAGGGGGCGCAGGGAATGAGCAGTTCTTC. Translation gives CASSRTAGGAGNEQFF.

This clone was seen a few times. The rearrangement uses TRBV5-1 and TRBJ1-2, with 7 nucleotides matching TRBD1. CDR3 length: 14 residues. Germline CDR1 reads SGHRS; CDR2 reads YFSETQ. V lost 4 bases to trimming and J lost 0 bases; unmatched junction nucleotides: 3. The CDR3 coding sequence is TGCGCCAGCAGCGGGGGACAGACTAACTATGGCTACACCTTC. Translation gives CASSGGQTNYGYTF. Based on the CDR3 plus reference TRBV5-1 and TRBJ1-2, the full variable domain is KAGVTQTPRYLIKTRGQQVTLSCSPISGHRSVSWYQQTPGQGLQFLFEYFSETQRNKGNFPGRFSGRQFSNSRSEMNVSTLELGDSALYLCASSGGQTNYGYTFGSGTRLTVV.

The gene calls are TRBV19 and TRBJ1-2; D perhaps matches TRBD1 (5 bases). The CDR3 contains 14 residues. The V gene lost 7 bases and the J gene lost 0 bases, with 12 bases spanning the gap. Looked up from germline, CDR1 is LNHDA and CDR2 is SQIVND (reference sequence). DNA of the CDR3: TGTGCCAGTACCCGACAGTATTCTAACTATGGCTACACCTTC. Protein product: CASTRQYSNYGYTF. Complete variable domain (other parts from reference TRBV19 and TRBJ1-2): DGGITQSPKYLFRKEGQNVTLSCEQNLNHDAMYWYRQDPGQGLRLIYYSQIVNDFQKGDIAEGYSVSREKKESFPLTVTSAQKNPTAFYLCASTRQYSNYGYTFGSGTRLTVV.

Concerning this clone itself: It differs at one base from a far larger clone, so likely a read error. This rearrangement joins TRBV5-6 to TRBJ2-6; a possible D gene is TRBD1 (5 bases). Trimming pared 5 bases from V and 1 base from J, leaving 10 bases between. CDR1 and CDR2 from the germline V gene are SGHDT and YYEEEE. The CDR3 loop spans 15 amino acids. CDR3 sequence: CASSYDRSGANVLTF. In DNA, the CDR3 is TGTGCCAGCAGTTACGACAGATCTGGGGCCAACGTCCTGACTTTC.

The genes are TRBV11-2 and TRBJ2-1, with a possible D match to TRBD2 (5 bases). Germline CDR1 and CDR2: SGHAT and FQNNGV. CDR3 length: 17 residues. Trimming left V 4 bases short and J 0 bases short, with 16 bases between. CDR3 DNA: TGTGCCAGCAGCTCTCCCACCTCGGGGAGCTCCTACAATGAGCAGTTCTTC. Amino acids: CASSSPTSGSSYNEQFF.

This chain connects TRBV5-5 to TRBJ1-3, with TRBD1 as a possible D gene (5 bases). CDR1 SGHKS and CDR2 YYEKEE come from the germline V gene (reference sequence). The CDR3 has 15 residues. Trimming removed 4 bases from V and 0 bases from J, with 11 bases in between. CDR3 sequence: CASSTWTHSGNTIYF. The DNA of the CDR3 is TGTGCCAGCAGCACTTGGACACACTCTGGAAACACCATATATTTT.

This clone was recorded once. This sequence joins TRBV5-1 and TRBJ1-4; 8 bases agree with TRBD1. Germline assignment: CDR1 SGHRS and CDR2 YFSETQ. With V trimmed by 2 bases and J by 7 bases, 4 bases remained unmatched. The length of the CDR3 is 14 residues. CDR3 in DNA: TGCGCCAGCAGCTTCCAGGGGGCGACTGAAAAACTGTTTTTT. The encoded protein is CASSFQGATEKLFF. The full variable domain, completed using reference TRBV5-1 and TRBJ1-4, is KAGVTQTPRYLIKTRGQQVTLSCSPISGHRSVSWYQQTPGQGLQFLFEYFSETQRNKGNFPGRFSGRQFSNSRSEMNVSTLELGDSALYLCASSFQGATEKLFFGSGTQLSVL.

The chain links TRBV28 to TRBJ1-3; no definite D call. Germline V CDR1 and CDR2: MDHEN, SYDVKM. Deletions cut 7 bases from V and 4 bases from J, with 8 bases between. This CDR3 is 12 amino acids long. The CDR3 region is CASTPGGNTIYF. The CDR3 bases are TGTGCCAGCACCCCCGGGGGAAACACCATATATTTT.

V is TRBV11-3 and J is TRBJ2-3, with D uncertain. This CDR3 spans 14 amino acids. In germline, CDR1 is SGHNT, CDR2 YENEEA. With 4 bases removed from V and 7 bases from J, the gap between germline ends came to 15 bases. Here the CDR3 reads CASSSHRLSNTQYF. In nucleotides, the CDR3 is TGTGCCAGCAGCTCTCATCGACTGTCAAATACGCAGTATTTT. Combining the CDR3 with reference TRBV11-3 and TRBJ2-3 gives the whole variable domain EAGVVQSPRYKIIEKKQPVAFWCNPISGHNTLYWYLQNLGQGPELLIRYENEEAVDDSQLPKDRFSAERLKGVDSTLKIQPAELGDSAVYLCASSSHRLSNTQYFGPGTRLTVL.